This T cell receptor beta chain derives from a study of post-analysis software for immune sequencing data. cDNA libraries of TCR beta carried unique molecular identifiers. With about 0.9 to 11 million T cells as the source, roughly 500,000 cDNA molecules resulted. TCRdb re-called the PCR reads through MiXCR, storing one row per CDR3 protein. The sample lists a few hundred thousand distinct CDR3 sequences, about 40% occurring once. Overall study findings and caveats: Same-batch preparations were strongly co-clustered by F measure. Normalized Chao1 diversity was significantly lower in multiple sclerosis patients than in controls.

With regard to this clonotype: No antigen is known for it.

The source material was blood. This clonotype was sampled from a girl aged 10 to 17 with multiple sclerosis.

DNA of the CDR3: TGTGCCAGCAGTTCATCGGAAGGTCTAACCTACGAGCAGTACTTC. Translation gives CASSSSEGLTYEQYF. The chain carries TRBV6-5 and TRBJ2-7; D is unclear. The germline V gene has CDR1 MNHEY and CDR2 SVGAGI. Trimming took off 4 bases at V and 2 bases at J, with 15 bases between the two ends. This CDR3 contains 15 residues.